This TCR beta chain comes out of a study of human T cells and chemical hapten exposure. At the level of the study: Small differences in pooled library volume mainly drove the variation in TCR yields per sample. General study findings and limits: Having alopecia, the donors may differ immunologically from healthy people.

This clonotype was recorded many times. Its antigen is currently unknown. Library construction involved attaching unique molecular identifiers to individual cDNA molecules, which allowed quantitative, reproducible TCR counting. Each CDR3 protein is one row after TCRdb ran MiXCR on the RACE reads. The sample has about 360,000 distinct CDR3 sequences; roughly 4.8% are singletons. Noted time point: patch test 1, 2 weeks after DPC sensitization. The treatment: therapeutic diphenylcyclopropenone sensitization with weekly scalp DPC. The sequence was collected from a woman in her fifties or sixties with alopecia areata. Some clones in this sample may be carry-over from other donors' samples. Sequenced material: whole blood, taken in connection with sensitization to the hapten diphenylcyclopropenone (DPC).

As DNA, the CDR3 is TGTGCCAGCAGACCAAGACAGGGATTTCCGTATAATTCACCCCTCCACTTT. Amino acid sequence: CASRPRQGFPYNSPLHF. The V call is TRBV2, the J call TRBJ1-6; TRBD1 matches 7 bases. Germline V gene sequence: CDR1 SNHLY, CDR2 FYNNEI. Unmatched junction bases numbered 12, after V lost 6 bases and J lost 4 bases. The CDR3 contains 17 residues. Combining the CDR3 with reference TRBV2 and TRBJ1-6 gives the whole variable domain EPEVTQTPSHQVTQMGQEVILRCVPISNHLYFYWYRQILGQKVEFLVSFYNNEISEKSEIFDDQFSVERPDGSNFTLKIRSTKLEDSAMYFCASRPRQGFPYNSPLHFGNGTRLTVT.